One sample yielded the 14 T cell receptor beta chains listed below, sequenced in a study of regulatory T cells in long-lasting Graves disease. The time point here: newly diagnosed GD, antithyroid drugs for less than 3 months. PBMCs provided the RNA from which the TCR library was made. Through Arm-PCR of CDR3 regions and iRepertoire HTBI primers, TCR beta libraries were built. One entry per CDR3 protein, called by TCRdb with MiXCR from the multiplex PCR reads. The profile shows about 560,000 distinct CDR3 sequences, 15% to 20% of them singletons. These data were likewise used in another study, on T cells in Graves' hyperthyroidism and ophthalmopathy.

This sample comprised peripheral blood mononuclear cells (PBMCs), obtained at new diagnosis, from a patient treated with antithyroid drugs. These receptors all come from a man younger than 35 with Graves disease.

The CDR3 DNA reads TGTGCCACCAGCAGAGTGTCGGGACAGGGTTCCACCTACGAGCAGTACTTC. It yields the protein CATSRVSGQGSTYEQYF. The chain links TRBV15 to TRBJ2-7; TRBD1 agrees at 9 bases. The germline V gene encodes CDR1 LNHNV and CDR2 YYDKDF (reference sequence). The ends lost 1 base at V and 2 bases at J; junction bases unmatched: 9. The CDR3 has 17 amino acids.

This clonotype occurred a few times. V usage is TRBV12-3 or TRBV12-4 and J usage is TRBJ1-6; D call uncertain. The V gene lost 3 bases and the J gene lost 7 bases, with 19 bases spanning the gap. This CDR3 has 17 amino acids. The CDR3 DNA is TGTGCCAGCAGTTTTCCCCAGTCCGGGCAGAAGAATTCACCCCTCCACTTT. Its protein is CASSFPQSGQKNSPLHF.

This clonotype was counted only a few times. It may be a read error: a sequence one base away is much more abundant. The chain recombines TRBV11-2 with TRBJ2-5; D is perhaps TRBD2 (5 bases). Germline V CDR1 and CDR2: SGHAT, FQNNGV. The CDR3 contains 13 residues. The CDR3 region is CAGSFSDQETQYF. The CDR3 DNA follows: TGTGCCGGCAGCTTTAGCGACCAAGAGACCCAGTACTTC.

This clonotype was detected a few times. The chain links TRBV6-2 or TRBV6-3 to TRBJ2-5; D not certain. The CDR3 loop spans 14 amino acids. Per the germline V gene, CDR1 is MNHEY and CDR2 is SVGEGT. V lost 2 bases to trimming and J lost 1 base, with 8 bases between them. The CDR3 DNA is TGTGCCAGCAGTTACCTCGCGGCCCAAGAGACCCAGTACTTC. This sequence encodes CASSYLAAQETQYF.

The chain carries TRBV9 and TRBJ2-3; 8 bases are shared with TRBD1. This CDR3 has 14 amino acids. Germline CDR1 and CDR2: SGDLS and YYNGEE. Trimming cost V 2 bases and J 7 bases; bases outside gene matches: 6. The CDR3 coding sequence is TGTGCCAGCAGCGTCGGACAGGGATGGAATACGCAGTATTTT. It specifies CASSVGQGWNTQYF.

This clonotype was seen repeatedly, ten times or more. The chain links TRBV28 to TRBJ2-7, with TRBD2 identical over 7 bases. Germline assignment: CDR1 MDHEN and CDR2 SYDVKM. The V gene end was trimmed by 7 bases and the J gene end by 3 bases; junction bases not matched to a gene: 3. CDR3 size: 12 residues. The DNA for the CDR3 is TGTGCCAGCAAGACTAGCAGCTACGAGCAGTACTTC. It yields the protein CASKTSSYEQYF.

This clonotype came up many times. This chain connects TRBV7-6 to TRBJ1-1; weak D call: TRBD1 (5 bases). The CDR3 is 17 residues long. Germline CDR1 SGHVS, CDR2 FNYEAQ. V was clipped by 1 base and J by 0 bases, with 15 bases between them. This chain's CDR3 is CASSLEMGLGLNTEAFF. For the CDR3, the DNA is TGTGCCAGCAGCTTAGAAATGGGGCTAGGGCTGAACACTGAAGCTTTCTTT. Full variable domain (outside the CDR3, taken from reference TRBV7-6 and TRBJ1-1): GAGVSQSPRYKVTKRGQDVALRCDPISGHVSLYWYRQALGQGPEFLTYFNYEAQQDKSGLPNDRFSAERPEGSISTLTIQRTEQRDSAMYRCASSLEMGLGLNTEAFFGQGTRLTVV.

The CDR3: CASSFRSINSPLHF. In DNA form, the CDR3 reads TGTGCCAGCAGTTTTCGGTCGATTAATTCACCCCTCCACTTT. The chain is built from TRBV28 and TRBJ1-6; D unresolved. CDR1 is MDHEN and CDR2 is SYDVKM in the germline V gene. V was trimmed by 3 bases and J by 6 bases, leaving 9 bases between them. There are 14 residues in the CDR3.

V usage is TRBV29-1 and J usage is TRBJ1-2, with D unresolved. The ends were cut back, 4 bases at V and 4 bases at J, with 13 bases in the middle. This CDR3 contains 13 residues. Germline lookup yields CDR1 SQVTM and CDR2 ANQGSEA. In nucleotides, the CDR3 is TGCAGCGTTGTGAGGGCAGCCTCCTATGGCTACACCTTC. Translating it yields CSVVRAASYGYTF.

V and J are TRBV5-1 and TRBJ2-7, with D possibly being TRBD1 (6 bases). The CDR3 sequence is 12 residues long. The ends were cut back, 0 bases at V and 9 bases at J, with 10 bases in the middle. CDR1 and CDR2 (germline): SGHRS, YFSETQ. This CDR3 reads CASSLDPDRQYF. Written as DNA, the CDR3 is TGCGCCAGCAGCTTGGATCCGGACAGGCAGTACTTC.

This clonotype was counted a single time. A much larger clonotype is one base distant, so this may be a read error. The rearrangement uses TRBV30 and TRBJ1-1; possibly TRBD1 for D (6 bases). The CDR3 consists of 12 residues. The germline V gene encodes CDR1 GTSNPN and CDR2 SVGIG (reference sequence). CDR3: CARSRGVTEAFF. CDR3 DNA: TGTGCCCGGAGTAGGGGGGTCACTGAAGCTTTCTTT. Looking up the rest from reference TRBV30 and TRBJ1-1 gives the full variable domain: SQTIHQWPATLVQPVGSPLSLECTVEGTSNPNLYWYRQAAGRGLQLLFYSVGIGQISSEVPQNLSASRPQDRQFILSSKKLLLSDSGFYLCARSRGVTEAFFGQGTRLTVV.

A remark on this clonotype: A much larger clonotype is one base distant, so this may be a read error. In nucleotides, the CDR3 is TGTGCCAGCGGCCGATCTAGCGGGAGGGCCTATGAGCAGTTCTTC. It is translated as CASGRSSGRAYEQFF. This sequence joins TRBV5-8 and TRBJ2-1, with 12 positions matching TRBD2. The CDR3 has 15 amino acids. The junction had 10 bases not matched to a gene; V was cut back by 7 bases and J by 8 bases. In germline, CDR1 is SGHTS, CDR2 YDEGEE. Variable domain in full (rest from reference TRBV5-8 and TRBJ2-1): EAGVTQSPTHLIKTRGQQATLRCSPISGHTSVYWYQQALGLGLQFLLWYDEGEERNRGNFPPRFSGRQFPNYSSELNVNALELEDSALYLCASGRSSGRAYEQFFGPGTRLTVL.

Many counts were recorded for this clonotype. The chain joins TRBV20-1 to TRBJ1-1; weak D call: TRBD1 (5 bases). V gave up 0 bases and J gave up 6 bases, with 11 bases separating them. Germline CDR1 and CDR2: DFQATT and SNEGSKA (reference sequence). There are 13 residues in the CDR3. Here the CDR3 DNA reads TGCAGTGCTAGAGAGGCAGGGTACCCTGAAGCTTTCTTT. This codes for CSAREAGYPEAFF.

This clonotype was recorded many times. The V and J genes are TRBV10-3 and TRBJ1-1; a weak D match, TRBD1 (6 bases). The ends were cut back, 7 bases at V and 5 bases at J, with 17 bases in the middle. Germline assignment: CDR1 ENHRY and CDR2 SYGVKD. The CDR3 consists of 14 residues. The CDR3 sequence: CAITAGEGGTEAFF. The CDR3, as DNA: TGTGCCATCACTGCCGGGGAAGGGGGAACTGAAGCTTTCTTT.